The clone carrying this TCR beta chain occurred a few times. V was shortened by 5 bases and J by 2 bases, with 9 bases between the two germline ends. This CDR3 region has 13 residues. Looked up from germline, CDR1 is SGHTA and CDR2 is FQGTGA. This entry comes from a study of control samples from healthy donors and cancer patients. Libraries were prepared by immunoSEQ multiplex PCR; TCRdb keeps only in-frame clonotypes and omits some of them. The sample contains over 150,000 clones, 85% to 95% of which appear only once. The sample comprised blood. The J gene is TRBJ1-2, the V gene TRBV7-3; D remains ambiguous. This receptor was taken from a woman aged 18 to 35 in good health. CDR3 bases: TGTGCCAGCAGCCCGGCGGGGAACTATGGCTACACCTTC. Translated, it gives CASSPAGNYGYTF.